The T cell receptor beta chain described here comes from a study of human T cells and chemical hapten exposure. Study-wide background: Subjects had 2% DPC placed on about 2 cm by about 2 cm of upper inner arm skin for sensitization. Reading of the patch tests, which applied 0.01% DPC to the upper back, occurred at 6 days.

General observations from the study: Alopecia in the donors means their immune response may deviate from healthy people's.

The CDR3 totals 12 residues. Trimming shortened V by 3 bases and J by 9 bases, and 12 bases separated the two germline ends. CDR1 is DFQATT, CDR2 SNEGSKA, per germline (reference sequence). Individual cDNA molecules in this library carried unique molecular identifiers. One entry per CDR3 protein results from TCRdb running MiXCR on the RACE reads. Here the sample spans about 190,000 distinct CDR3 sequences, around a quarter being singletons. This clonotype was detected ten times or more. Its matching antigen is unknown. Indicated time point: patch test 3, about 24 weeks after DPC sensitization. Treatment reported: therapeutic diphenylcyclopropenone sensitization with weekly scalp DPC.

The genes are TRBV20-1 and TRBJ2-1; D ambiguous. Material: whole blood, obtained in connection with sensitization to the hapten diphenylcyclopropenone (DPC). The source of this sequence is a woman aged 40 to 50 with alopecia areata. Some clones in this sample may be carry-over from other donors' samples. The CDR3 bases are TGCAGTGCTAGTGACCGGTGGAGTGAGCAGTTCTTC. Protein sequence: CSASDRWSEQFF.